The T cell receptor beta chain described here comes from a study of CD8+ T cells in alopecia areata (dated by TCRdb to between 2017 and 2018). For the wider study: Treated patients were enrolled in an open-label pilot trial of oral tofacitinib at 5 to 10 mg twice daily for moderate-to-severe alopecia areata. Tofacitinib was administered for 6 to 18 months, and 6 months of follow-up off drug were then conducted to assess delayed response and recurrence. To study T cell clonal expansion in alopecia areata, the researchers applied high-throughput TCRbeta sequencing to both the C3H/HeJ mouse model and human patients. Human TCRbeta sequencing covered scalp tissue and sorted CD4+ and CD8+ peripheral blood T cells from patchy and totalis/universalis alopecia areata patients and healthy controls. Patients on tofacitinib were biopsied at baseline and after 4 and 24 weeks of treatment, and several of the patients also had a later scalp biopsy. Scalp clonality was compared among normal scalp (n=4), patchy alopecia areata scalp (n=8), and alopecia totalis/universalis scalp (n=8). The RNA source kit depended on sample type: the PAXgene miRNA kit for fixed scalp, the miRNeasy kit for PBMCs, and the RNeasy kit for mouse skin. TCRbeta CDR3 regions were amplified by immunoSEQ multiplex PCR with 35 Vbeta forward and 13 Jbeta reverse primers. The investigation overall reported the following: Unlike mouse skin, which is dominated by gammadelta T cells, normal human skin has resident alphabeta T cells that are also sequenced, and this complicates analysis of the scalp TCR repertoire. Lesional scalp, especially in alopecia totalis/universalis, showed higher clonality and more expanded CD8+ clones than normal scalp, suggesting antigenic drive. TCR sequences shared between patients were less clear than in mice, possibly partly because of HLA diversity in the patient population.

Deletion took 2 bases off V and 4 bases off J, with a span of 6 bases between the germline ends. Counted from cysteine to phenylalanine, this CDR3 has 13 amino acids. The kept DNA is CDR3 alone, 39 bases in frame from the first base. Reading the germline V gene gives CDR1 SGHTA and CDR2 FQGTGA. This clone occurred a few times. Its antigen target is currently unknown. No clone much larger than this one lies a single base away; base qualities are absent. Lesional scalp punch biopsies and peripheral blood were obtained from alopecia areata patients. PBMCs were isolated by density centrifugation and stained for CD3, CD4 and CD8, after which CD4+ and CD8+ T cells were sorted on a FACSAria. The library relied on the immunoSEQ multiplex PCR assay. RNA was extracted from all samples and reverse transcribed into cDNA as template for TCR sequencing. SuperScript III was used to make first-strand cDNA, primed with a 2:1 mix of oligo-dT and random hexamers. A synthetic immune receptor repertoire was used to assess amplification bias, and residual bias was removed computationally. In the paper's pipeline: Raw reads were preprocessed to remove errors, and CDR3 was defined according to IMGT conventions as the region from the conserved cysteine to phenylalanine. Clonality was computed as 1 minus the Shannon entropy, with the entropy normalized by log2 of the number of productive unique TCRs. Whether scalp clones were CD4 or CD8 was inferred by matching scalp TCRbeta sequences against CD4 and CD8 repertoires sorted from blood. In TCRdb, the immuneACCESS table is reduced to in-frame sequences with V and J assigned. These tables do not hold every clone; where another copy was compared, an unresolved V gene accounts for under half, and the others remain unexplained. D and trimming come from the DNA, and the V and J calls and clone size come from that table. The table for this sample lists 110,000 or so clones; more than 30% of them were counted only once. The ten largest clonotypes hold 3.1% of the sample.

The sequence was collected from a human donor with alopecia areata. Sequenced material: CD4+ T cells sorted from blood. The rearranged chain carries TRBV7-3 and TRBJ2-1; no D gene can be assigned with confidence. The sequence in DNA is TGTGCCAGCAGCTTAGGGCAGTACAATGAGCAGTTCTTC. Its protein product is CASSLGQYNEQFF. Full variable domain (CDR3 extended with the reference TRBV7-3 and TRBJ2-1 proteins): GAGVSQTPSNKVTEKGKYVELRCDPISGHTALYWYRQSLGQGPEFLIYFQGTGAADDSGLPNDRFFAVRPEGSVSTLKIQRTERGDSAVYLCASSLGQYNEQFFGPGTRLTVL.